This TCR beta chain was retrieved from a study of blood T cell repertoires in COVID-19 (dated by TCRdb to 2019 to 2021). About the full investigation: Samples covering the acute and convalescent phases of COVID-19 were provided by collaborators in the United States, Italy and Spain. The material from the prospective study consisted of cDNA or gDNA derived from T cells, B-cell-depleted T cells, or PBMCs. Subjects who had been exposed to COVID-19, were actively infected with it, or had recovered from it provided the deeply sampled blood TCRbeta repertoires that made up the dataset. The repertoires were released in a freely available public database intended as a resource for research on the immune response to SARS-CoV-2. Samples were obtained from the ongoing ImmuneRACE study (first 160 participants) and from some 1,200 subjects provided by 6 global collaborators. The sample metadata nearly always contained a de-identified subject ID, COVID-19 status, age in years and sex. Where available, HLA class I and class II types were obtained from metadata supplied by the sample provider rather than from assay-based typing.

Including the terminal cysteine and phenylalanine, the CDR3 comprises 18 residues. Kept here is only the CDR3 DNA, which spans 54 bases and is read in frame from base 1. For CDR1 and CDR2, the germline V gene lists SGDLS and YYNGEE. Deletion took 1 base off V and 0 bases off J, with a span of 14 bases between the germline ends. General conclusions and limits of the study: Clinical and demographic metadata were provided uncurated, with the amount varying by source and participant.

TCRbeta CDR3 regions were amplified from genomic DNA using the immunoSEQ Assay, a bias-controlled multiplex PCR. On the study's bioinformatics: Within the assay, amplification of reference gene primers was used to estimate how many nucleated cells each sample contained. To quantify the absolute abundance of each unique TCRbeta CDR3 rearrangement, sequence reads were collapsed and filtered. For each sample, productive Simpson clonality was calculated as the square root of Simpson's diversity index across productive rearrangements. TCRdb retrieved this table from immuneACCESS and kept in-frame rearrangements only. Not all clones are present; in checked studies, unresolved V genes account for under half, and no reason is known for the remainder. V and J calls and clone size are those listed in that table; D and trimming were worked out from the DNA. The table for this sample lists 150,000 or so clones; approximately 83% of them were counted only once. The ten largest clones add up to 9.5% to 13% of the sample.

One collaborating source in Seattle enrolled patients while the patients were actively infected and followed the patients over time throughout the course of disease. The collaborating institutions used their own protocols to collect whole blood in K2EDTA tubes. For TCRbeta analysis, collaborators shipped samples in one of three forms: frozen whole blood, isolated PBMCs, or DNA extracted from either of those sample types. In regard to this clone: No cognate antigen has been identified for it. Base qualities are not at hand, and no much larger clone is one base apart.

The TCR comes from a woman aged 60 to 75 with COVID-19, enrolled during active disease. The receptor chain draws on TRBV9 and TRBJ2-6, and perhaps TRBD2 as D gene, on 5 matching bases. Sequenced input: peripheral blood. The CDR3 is CASSVFPGSYSGANVLTF. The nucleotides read TGTGCCAGCAGCGTATTTCCGGGGAGTTACTCTGGGGCCAACGTCCTGACTTTC.